The 18 T cell receptor beta chains below come from one sample, sequenced in a study of blood T cell repertoires in COVID-19. Only in-frame clones appear in the TCRdb table, and some are missing; sequencing was by immunoSEQ multiplex PCR. The sample carries roughly 160,000 clones, about 74% recorded once. The sequencing sample was made of peripheral blood. The receptors were sampled from a woman of 80 years or more with acute or convalescent COVID-19.

CDR3 region: CASSHALAGEEEQYF. In nucleotides, the CDR3 is TGTGCCAGCAGCCACGCACTAGCGGGAGAGGAAGAGCAGTACTTC. The chain joins TRBV4-2 to TRBJ2-7; 11 nucleotides line up with TRBD2. CDR1 is LGHNA and CDR2 is YNFKEQ in the germline V gene. CDR3 length: 15 residues. The V and J ends lost 3 bases and 7 bases, in that order; junction bases with no gene match: 8.

This clone showed up just a few times. V gene TRBV6-5 combines with J gene TRBJ2-1, with TRBD2 matching 10 bases. The V gene end was trimmed by 4 bases and the J gene end by 4 bases; junction bases not matched to a gene: 4. The germline gives CDR1 MNHEY, CDR2 SVGAGI. This CDR3 spans 15 amino acids. The DNA for the CDR3 is TGTGCCAGCAGTTTGACTAGCGGGCCATACAATGAGCAGTTCTTC. It specifies CASSLTSGPYNEQFF.

The chain carries TRBV3-1 (or the pseudogene TRBV3-2) and TRBJ1-2; 7 bases fit TRBD1. In germline, CDR1 is LGHDT, CDR2 YNNKEL (reference sequence). The CDR3 length is 15 residues. The J segment lost 8 bases and the V segment lost 3 bases, leaving 12 bases of the junction unmatched. CDR3 in amino acids: CASSHEDRPSIGYTF. The CDR3 nucleotides read TGTGCCAGCAGCCATGAGGACAGGCCTTCCATAGGCTACACCTTC.

Here the CDR3 DNA reads TGTGCCAGCAGCCCGACAGGGGGAGACTACAATGAGCAGTTCTTC. Its protein product is CASSPTGGDYNEQFF. The V gene is TRBV5-4, the J gene TRBJ2-1, with 9 bases identical to TRBD1. V lost 4 bases to trimming and J lost 3 bases; unmatched junction nucleotides: 5. The CDR3 is made up of 15 amino acids. Germline assignment: CDR1 SGHNT and CDR2 YYREEE (reference sequence).

This chain uses TRBV20-1 with TRBJ1-2; D unclear. Germline assignment: CDR1 DFQATT and CDR2 SNEGSKA (reference sequence). Trimming took 6 bases from V and 13 from J, leaving 18 bases between them. CDR3 length: 11 amino acids. CDR3 nucleotide sequence: TGCAGTGCCCCGATACTGCCTGTGATCACCTTC. Encoded protein: CSAPILPVITF.

A few counts support this clone. V and J are TRBV19 and TRBJ1-1, with 11 bases identical to TRBD1. This CDR3 spans 15 amino acids. CDR1 and CDR2 (germline): LNHDA, SQIVND (reference sequence). After removal of 0 bases from V and 4 bases from J, the junction contained 1 base not matched to a gene. CDR3 in DNA: TGTGCCAGTAGTATAGACGGGACAGGGGGCACTGAAGCTTTCTTT. This codes for CASSIDGTGGTEAFF. Together with reference TRBV19 and TRBJ1-1, the CDR3 gives the full variable domain: DGGITQSPKYLFRKEGQNVTLSCEQNLNHDAMYWYRQDPGQGLRLIYYSQIVNDFQKGDIAEGYSVSREKKESFPLTVTSAQKNPTAFYLCASSIDGTGGTEAFFGQGTRLTVV.

The chain has TRBV28 and TRBJ1-5; D is unresolved. Trimming took 2 bases from V and 0 from J, leaving 5 bases between them. The length of the CDR3 is 14 residues. The V gene's germline CDR1 is MDHEN and CDR2 SYDVKM. The CDR3 DNA follows: TGTGCCAGCAGTTTACCCAGTAGCAATCAGCCCCAGCATTTT. This gives the protein CASSLPSSNQPQHF.

This clone was seen repeatedly, ten times or more. The gene calls are TRBV29-1 and TRBJ2-1; tentative D call: TRBD2 (5 bases). The V end lost 4 bases, the J end lost 0 bases, and 10 bases lay between the germline ends. The length of the CDR3 is 14 residues. Germline V CDR1 and CDR2: SQVTM, ANQGSEA. CDR3 bases: TGCAGCGTTGGGACGGGGAACTCCTACAATGAGCAGTTCTTC. Amino acids: CSVGTGNSYNEQFF.

In its sample, this clone was seen a few times. The chain couples TRBV7-8 to TRBJ2-5; TRBD2 matches 10 bases. The length of the CDR3 is 15 residues. The J segment lost 1 base and the V segment lost 3 bases, leaving 2 bases of the junction unmatched. CDR1 is SGHVS and CDR2 is FQNEAQ in the germline V gene. The CDR3 loop is CASSFTSGAQETQYF. The CDR3 nucleotides read TGTGCCAGCAGCTTTACTAGCGGGGCCCAAGAGACCCAGTACTTC.

The rearrangement uses TRBV10-3 and TRBJ2-3; D is unclear. The V gene's germline CDR1 is ENHRY and CDR2 SYGVKD. V lost 0 bases and J lost 5, with 15 bases in between. The CDR3 is 16 residues long. The CDR3 DNA follows: TGTGCCATCAGTGAGTCCGCAGGCACCATAAGAGATACGCAGTATTTT. Translated: CAISESAGTIRDTQYF.

This chain uses TRBV25-1 with TRBJ1-6, with no clear D. V was pared by 8 bases and J by 8 bases, with 13 bases between. Germline lookup yields CDR1 MGHDK and CDR2 SYGVNS. This CDR3 contains 13 residues. The CDR3 protein is CASQRETYSPLHF. DNA of the CDR3: TGTGCCAGCCAAAGAGAAACTTATTCACCCCTCCACTTT.

This clone was seen at least ten times. V and J are TRBV30 and TRBJ1-5; no definite D call. The CDR3 length is 14 residues. The V gene's germline CDR1 is GTSNPN and CDR2 SVGIG (reference sequence). Trimming took off 1 base at V and 9 bases at J, with 16 bases between the two ends. CDR3 sequence reads: CAWSGPSLEGPQHF. The DNA for the CDR3 is TGTGCCTGGAGTGGACCTTCCTTAGAGGGGCCCCAGCATTTT.

This clone was seen just once. The chain combines TRBV27 with TRBJ2-1; 9 bases align to TRBD1. The CDR3 is made up of 15 amino acids. Germline V gives CDR1 MNHEY, CDR2 SMNVEV (reference sequence). V lost 6 bases to trimming and J lost 4 bases; unmatched junction nucleotides: 7. CDR3 bases: TGTGCCAGCAGAAAATCGGGACAGGGATACAATGAGCAGTTCTTC. Translation: CASRKSGQGYNEQFF.

The rearrangement uses TRBV18 and TRBJ2-3, with 11 bases identical to TRBD2. The germline V gene has CDR1 KGHSH and CDR2 LQKENI. The CDR3 extends over 17 amino acids. V shed 2 bases and J 2 bases; nucleotides not matched to a gene: 6. The CDR3 protein is CASSPMTSGINTDTQYF. CDR3 in DNA: TGTGCCAGCTCACCAATGACTAGCGGGATTAACACAGATACGCAGTATTTT. The full variable domain, its missing parts supplied by reference TRBV18 and TRBJ2-3, is NAGVMQNPRHLVRRRGQEARLRCSPMKGHSHVYWYRQLPEEGLKFMVYLQKENIIDESGMPKERFSAEFPKEGPSILRIQQVVRGDSAAYFCASSPMTSGINTDTQYFGPGTRLTVL.

This clone turned up a few times. The sample holds other DNA sequences that translate to the same CDR3. The rearrangement links TRBV28 to TRBJ2-2; TRBD2 aligns across 8 bases. CDR3 length: 13 amino acids. Germline V gene sequence: CDR1 MDHEN, CDR2 SYDVKM. With 7 bases clipped from V and 6 bases from J, the junction kept 4 bases outside the gene matches. This chain's CDR3 is CASNLGGAGELFF. Written as DNA, the CDR3 is TGTGCCAGCAACCTCGGGGGGGCCGGGGAGCTGTTTTTT.

The chain has TRBV24-1 and TRBJ2-7; 7 bases agree with TRBD1. The CDR3 runs to 13 residues. The ends lost 4 bases at V and 6 bases at J; junction bases unmatched: 5. The germline gives CDR1 KGHDR, CDR2 SFDVKD. CDR3 coding DNA: TGTGCCACCAGTGAAAGTTACAGGGGCGAGCAGTACTTC. This codes for CATSESYRGEQYF.

This clone was found a few times. The V call is TRBV7-3, the J call TRBJ1-1; D unclear. V was cut by 3 bases and J by 4 bases, with 18 bases left in between. The CDR3 is 16 amino acids. Germline CDR1 and CDR2: SGHTA and FQGTGA. CDR3 region: CASSLFHSGPGTEAFF. CDR3 coding DNA: TGTGCCAGCAGCTTGTTCCACTCGGGTCCTGGCACTGAAGCTTTCTTT.

The V gene is TRBV6-5, the J gene TRBJ1-6, with 7 bases identical to TRBD1. This CDR3 region has 15 residues. J lost 7 bases, V lost 6 bases, and 9 bases had no gene match. Germline CDR1 and CDR2: MNHEY and SVGAGI. This CDR3 reads CASRIRDRGNSPLHF. The CDR3 DNA is TGTGCCAGCAGGATCCGGGACAGAGGAAATTCACCCCTCCACTTT.